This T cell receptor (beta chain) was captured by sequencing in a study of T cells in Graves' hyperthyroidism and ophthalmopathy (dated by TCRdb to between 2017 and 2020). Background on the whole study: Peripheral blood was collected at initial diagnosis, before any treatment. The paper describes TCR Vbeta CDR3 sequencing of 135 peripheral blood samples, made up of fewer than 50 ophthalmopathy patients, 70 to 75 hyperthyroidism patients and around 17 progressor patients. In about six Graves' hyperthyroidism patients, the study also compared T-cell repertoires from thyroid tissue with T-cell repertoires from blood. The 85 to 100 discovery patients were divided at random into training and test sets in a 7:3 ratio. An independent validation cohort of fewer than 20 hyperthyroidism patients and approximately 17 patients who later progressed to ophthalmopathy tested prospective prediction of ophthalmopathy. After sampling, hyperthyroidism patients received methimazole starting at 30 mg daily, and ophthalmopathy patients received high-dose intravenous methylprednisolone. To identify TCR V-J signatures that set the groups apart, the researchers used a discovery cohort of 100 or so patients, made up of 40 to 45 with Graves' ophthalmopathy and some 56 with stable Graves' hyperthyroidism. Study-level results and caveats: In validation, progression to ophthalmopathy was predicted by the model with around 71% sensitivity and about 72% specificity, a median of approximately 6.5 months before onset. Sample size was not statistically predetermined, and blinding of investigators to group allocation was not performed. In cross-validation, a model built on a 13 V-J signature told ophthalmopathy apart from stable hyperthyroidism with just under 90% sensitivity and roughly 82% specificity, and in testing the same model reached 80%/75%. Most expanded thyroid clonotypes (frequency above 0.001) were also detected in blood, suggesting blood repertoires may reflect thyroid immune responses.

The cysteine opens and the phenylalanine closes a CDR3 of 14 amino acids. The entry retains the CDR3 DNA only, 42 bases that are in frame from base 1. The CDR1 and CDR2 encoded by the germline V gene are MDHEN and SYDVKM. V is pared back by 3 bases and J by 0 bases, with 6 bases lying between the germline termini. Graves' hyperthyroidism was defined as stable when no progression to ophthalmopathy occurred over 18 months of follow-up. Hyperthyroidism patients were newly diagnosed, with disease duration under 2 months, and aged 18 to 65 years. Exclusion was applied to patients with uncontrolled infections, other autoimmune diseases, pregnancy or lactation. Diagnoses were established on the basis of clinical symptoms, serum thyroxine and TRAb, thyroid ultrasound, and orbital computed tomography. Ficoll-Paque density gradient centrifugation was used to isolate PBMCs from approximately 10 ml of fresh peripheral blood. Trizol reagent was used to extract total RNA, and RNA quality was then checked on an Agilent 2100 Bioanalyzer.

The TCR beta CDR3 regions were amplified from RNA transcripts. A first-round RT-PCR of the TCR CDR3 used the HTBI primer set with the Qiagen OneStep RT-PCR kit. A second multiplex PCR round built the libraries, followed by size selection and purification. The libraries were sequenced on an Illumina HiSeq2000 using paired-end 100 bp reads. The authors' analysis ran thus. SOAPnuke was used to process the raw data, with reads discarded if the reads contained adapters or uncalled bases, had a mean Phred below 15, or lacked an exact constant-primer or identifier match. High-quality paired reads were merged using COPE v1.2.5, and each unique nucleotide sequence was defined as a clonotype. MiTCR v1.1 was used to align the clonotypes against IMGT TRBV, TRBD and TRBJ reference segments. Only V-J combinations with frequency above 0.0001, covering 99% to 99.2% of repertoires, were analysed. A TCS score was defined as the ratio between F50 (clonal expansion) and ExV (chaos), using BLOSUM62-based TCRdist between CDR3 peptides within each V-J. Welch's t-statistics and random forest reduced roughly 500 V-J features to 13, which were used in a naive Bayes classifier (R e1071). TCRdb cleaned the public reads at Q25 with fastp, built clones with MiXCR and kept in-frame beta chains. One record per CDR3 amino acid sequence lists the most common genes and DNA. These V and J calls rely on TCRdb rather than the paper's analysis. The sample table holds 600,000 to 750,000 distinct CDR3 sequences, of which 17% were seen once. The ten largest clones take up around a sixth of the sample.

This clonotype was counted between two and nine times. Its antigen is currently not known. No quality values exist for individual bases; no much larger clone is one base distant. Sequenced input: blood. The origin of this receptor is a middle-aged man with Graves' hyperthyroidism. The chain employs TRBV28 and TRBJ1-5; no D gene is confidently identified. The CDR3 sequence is CASSFTVSNQPQHF. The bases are TGTGCCAGCAGTTTTACGGTTAGCAATCAGCCCCAGCATTTT.